A selection of T cell receptor beta chains follows, all from one sample in a study of T cell repertoires in cytomegalovirus infection. Their antigens are not known. TCRdb ran MiXCR on the reads and lists one entry per CDR3 protein. The sample holds roughly 340,000 distinct CDR3 sequences, just under 30% seen once. The sequencing here drew on cultured PBMCs, taken from culture after CMV antigen stimulation. These receptors came from a human donor in good health (CMV status not recorded). Some clones in this sample may be carry-over from other donors' samples. Both conserved end residues are part of each CDR3. Fields, in order: J gene, D gene, clone size, V gene, CDR3 DNA, CDR3 protein. A D gene is named only where the DNA matches it firmly. Part of the rows lack a size; the others show once, few, many or a class for expanded clones.

>TRBJ1-5|-|-|TRBV19
TGTGCCAGTACAACAGGGTTCGATCAGCCCCAGCATTTT
CASTTGFDQPQHF
>TRBJ1-1|-|-|TRBV6-6
TGTGCCAGCAGACCCCCCACAGGGTACGGGATCACTGAAGCTTTCTTT
CASRPPTGYGITEAFF
>TRBJ1-2|-|-|TRBV7-9
TGTGCCAGCAGCAAGCCGCAGGGCATGTACAACTATGGCTACACCTTC
CASSKPQGMYNYGYTF
>TRBJ1-5|TRBD1|-|TRBV12-3/TRBV12-4
TGTGCCAGCAGTCCAACGACAGGGGCAGGGCAGCCCCAGCATTTT
CASSPTTGAGQPQHF
>TRBJ1-1|TRBD1|-|TRBV7-6
TGTGCTAGCAGCTTTCCGACAGGGGGCTATCGGGACACTGAAGCTTTCTTT
CASSFPTGGYRDTEAFF
>TRBJ2-1|-|once|TRBV5-1
TGCGCCAGCAGATTTAGGGACGCCGTACTCTTCAATGAGCAGTTCTTC
CASRFRDAVLFNEQFF
>TRBJ2-5|-|many|TRBV7-2
TGTGCCAGCAGCCCTGCGGTCAACGGAGCGGGCGTACAAGAGACCCAGTACTTC
CASSPAVNGAGVQETQYF
>TRBJ2-3|TRBD2|few|TRBV7-9
TGTGCCAGCAGCCCCCTAGCGGGGGACGAGACAGATACGCAGTATTTT
CASSPLAGDETDTQYF
>TRBJ1-2|-|many|TRBV7-6
TGTGCCAGCAGCTGGCCGACAGTCTATGGCTACACCTTC
CASSWPTVYGYTF
>TRBJ2-5|TRBD2|few|TRBV7-8
TGTGCCAGCAGCTTAGAGGCGGGAGGGCCCCGGGAGACCCAGTACTTC
CASSLEAGGPRETQYF
>TRBJ1-2|TRBD1|-|TRBV12-3/TRBV12-4
TGTGCCAGCAGTTCCCGCCCAGGGGGCGCGTATGGCTACACCTTC
CASSSRPGGAYGYTF
>TRBJ1-5|TRBD1|once|TRBV4-2
TGTGCCAGCAGCCTTAGACAGGGGAGTAGCAATCAGCCCCAGCATTTT
CASSLRQGSSNQPQHF
>TRBJ2-3|-|-|TRBV15
TGTGCCACCAGCAGAGACCACACAGATACGCAGTATTTT
CATSRDHTDTQYF
>TRBJ2-7|-|-|TRBV11-2
TGTGCCAGCAGCTTAGAGCGGTGGGGCTCCGAGGAGCAGTACTTC
CASSLERWGSEEQYF
>TRBJ1-1|-|-|TRBV29-1
TGCAGCGTTGGTCAGGGTAACACTGAAGCTTTCTTT
CSVGQGNTEAFF
>TRBJ2-1|TRBD2|few|TRBV20-1
TGCAGTGCTAGAGTGACTAGCGGGGGCTACAATGAGCAGTTCTTC
CSARVTSGGYNEQFF
>TRBJ1-5|-|few|TRBV27
TGTGCCAGCAGTTTAAGGTGGGTCGGACGCTATAGCAATCAGCCCCAGCATTTT
CASSLRWVGRYSNQPQHF
>TRBJ2-3|-|few|TRBV7-9
TGTGCCAGCAGCTTAGTCCCCCGTATAGCGGAAAACACAGATACGCAGTATTTT
CASSLVPRIAENTDTQYF
>TRBJ1-1|-|-|TRBV6-5
TGTGCCAGCAGTTACTCGAATGGGAGGACTGAAGCTTTCTTT
CASSYSNGRTEAFF
>TRBJ2-7|TRBD1|many|TRBV7-8
TGTGCCAGCAGCTTAGCGTGGACAGGGACGAAGTACGAGCAGTACTTC
CASSLAWTGTKYEQYF
>TRBJ1-4|-|-|TRBV29-1
TGCAGCGTTGAAGATCGGGACACGCTGGGGATTAATGAAAAACTGTTTTTT
CSVEDRDTLGINEKLFF
>TRBJ1-2|-|few|TRBV7-3
TGTGCCAGCAGCTTAACCTCTACCCGGGACGGCTACACCTTC
CASSLTSTRDGYTF
>TRBJ2-1|-|few|TRBV12-3/TRBV12-4
TGTGCCAGCAGCGGACTACTAGCCATGCGACGCAATGAGCAGTTCTTC
CASSGLLAMRRNEQFF
>TRBJ2-2|TRBD1|many|TRBV7-8
TGTGCCAGCAGCACGTGGACAGGCGGTGGGGAGCTGTTTTTT
CASSTWTGGGELFF
>TRBJ1-4|-|-|TRBV20-1
TGCAGTGCTACGGACCAGCGGAATGAAAAACTGTTTTTT
CSATDQRNEKLFF
>TRBJ1-1|TRBD1|-|TRBV10-3
TGTGCCATCAGTGAAGGGACAGGAGAGGCTTTCTTT
CAISEGTGEAFF
>TRBJ2-5|TRBD2|few|TRBV10-3
TGTGCCATCAGGGTAGCGGGGGTGGAGACCCAGTACTTC
CAIRVAGVETQYF
>TRBJ2-5|TRBD1|-|TRBV5-1
TGCGCCAGCAGCCCAGGACAGGGGATGACAGAGACCCAGTACTTC
CASSPGQGMTETQYF
>TRBJ2-3|TRBD2|few|TRBV12-3/TRBV12-4
TGTGCCAGCAGCCCAAGAGGCCTAGCGGGACACACAGATACGCAGTATTTT
CASSPRGLAGHTDTQYF
>TRBJ2-5|TRBD1|-|TRBV6-7
TGTGCCAGCAGTTACGGGGACAGGGTTGTTCATGAGACCCAGTACTTC
CASSYGDRVVHETQYF
>TRBJ2-1|-|many|TRBV6-1
TGTGCCAGCCGACCCGGGAGCCGCGAGCAGTTCTTC
CASRPGSREQFF
>TRBJ2-2|-|-|TRBV20-1
TGCAGTGCCCGAGGCGAGGGCGAGCTGTTTTTT
CSARGEGELFF
>TRBJ2-7|-|many|TRBV28
TGTGCCAGCAGTTTAGTTGGCGGAGGTTCCTACGAGCAGTACTTC
CASSLVGGGSYEQYF
>TRBJ2-1|-|-|TRBV27
TGTGCCAGCAGTCCGATTACGGAACATGAGCAGTTCTTC
CASSPITEHEQFF
>TRBJ2-1|TRBD1|few|TRBV27
TGTGCCAGCAGTTTATCGGGGACCCCAACAGGGGCAAATGAGCAGTTCTTC
CASSLSGTPTGANEQFF
>TRBJ1-5|-|once|TRBV28
TGTGCCAGCAGACCCGGACAACTTAGCAATCAGCCCCAGCATTTT
CASRPGQLSNQPQHF
>TRBJ2-1|TRBD2|few|TRBV9
TGTGCCAGCAGCCCCACCCAGCGGGGGAGGAATGAGCAGTTCTTC
CASSPTQRGRNEQFF
>TRBJ2-5|-|-|TRBV7-8
TGTGCCAGCAGCCCGAATAACCGCGGGACTGCGGAGACCCAGTACTTC
CASSPNNRGTAETQYF
>TRBJ2-2|-|-|TRBV10-3
TGTGCCATCAGAGGTTCCGGGACAAGAAACACCGGGGAGCTGTTTTTT
CAIRGSGTRNTGELFF
>TRBJ1-5|-|many|TRBV6-6
TGTGCCAGCAGTTACTCGAATAATCAGCCCCAGCATTTT
CASSYSNNQPQHF
>TRBJ2-2|-|-|TRBV7-9
TGTGCCAGCAGCTTATTGGGAAGGGTCGGCACCGGGGAGCTGTTTTTT
CASSLLGRVGTGELFF
>TRBJ1-1|-|-|TRBV2
TGTGCCAGCAGTGACAGACCTACCGAAGCTTTCTTT
CASSDRPTEAFF
>TRBJ1-1|TRBD1|-|TRBV5-4
TGTGCCAGCAGTCGGACAGGGGGCGTAACTGAAGCTTTCTTT
CASSRTGGVTEAFF
>TRBJ2-3|-|once|TRBV29-1
TGCAGCGTTGAAAGGTTAGCGGCGTTTGCAGATACGCAGTATTTT
CSVERLAAFADTQYF
>TRBJ1-4|-|-|TRBV7-9
TGTGCCCTAAGCTGGATCAATGAAAAACTGTTTTTT
CALSWINEKLFF
>TRBJ1-5|-|few|TRBV4-1
TGCGCCAGCAGCCAAGGGGGCTATAGCAATCAGCCCCAGCATTTT
CASSQGGYSNQPQHF
>TRBJ2-7|-|-|TRBV6-5
TGTGCCAGCAGGAGGGACGGACAGTTGCACGAGCAGTACTTC
CASRRDGQLHEQYF
>TRBJ1-4|TRBD1|few|TRBV25-1
TGTGCCAGCAGTGAGGACAGGGTTGGCGAAAAACTGTTTTTT
CASSEDRVGEKLFF
>TRBJ2-3|-|few|TRBV2
TGTGCCAGCAGTGATCCGTGGGGACCGGTATATTACGCGCAGTATTTT
CASSDPWGPVYYAQYF
>TRBJ2-1|TRBD2|-|TRBV2
TGTGCCAACCTACCACTAGCGGGGGGCTATGAGCAGTTCTTC
CANLPLAGGYEQFF
>TRBJ2-2|-|few|TRBV7-9
TGTGCCAGCAGCTTGCTAGATCGATCCGGGGAGCTGTTTTTT
CASSLLDRSGELFF
>TRBJ2-1|-|-|TRBV7-3
TGTGCCAGCAGCCTGGACCGGGACCATTACAATGAGCAGTTCTTC
CASSLDRDHYNEQFF
>TRBJ2-7|TRBD2|few|TRBV11-2
TGTGCCAGCAGCTTTGAGCCAGCGGGAGGCTACGAGCAGTACTTC
CASSFEPAGGYEQYF
>TRBJ2-1|TRBD2|-|TRBV10-2
TGCGCCACCAGGGGGGGGACTAGCGGGGGGAGTGAGCAGTTCTTC
CATRGGTSGGSEQFF